This TCR beta chain was identified in a study of blood T cell repertoires in COVID-19 (dated by TCRdb to 2018 to 2020). General notes on the study: Samples covering the acute and convalescent phases of COVID-19 were provided by collaborators in the United States, Italy and Spain. The repertoires were released in a freely available public database intended as a resource for research on the immune response to SARS-CoV-2. The samples were drawn from the first 160 participants of the ongoing ImmuneRACE study and from under 1,500 subjects provided by 6 global collaborators. The prospective study material was composed of cDNA or gDNA derived from T cells, B-cell-depleted T cells, or PBMCs. Where HLA class I and class II types were available, the types were taken from metadata supplied by the sample provider, not from assay-based typing. Deeply sampled blood TCRbeta repertoires from subjects exposed to, actively infected with, or recovered from COVID-19 were included in the dataset. Nearly every sample came with metadata listing a de-identified subject ID, COVID-19 status, age in years and sex.

The paper as a whole reports these results and caveats: The quantity of clinical and demographic metadata differed by source and by participant and was supplied without curation.

The immunoSEQ Assay, a bias-controlled multiplex PCR, was used to amplify TCRbeta CDR3 regions from genomic DNA. For the original study's pipeline: Nucleated cell counts per sample were estimated from amplification of reference gene primers within the assay. Sequence reads were collapsed and filtered to measure the absolute abundance of every unique TCRbeta CDR3 rearrangement. For each sample, productive Simpson clonality was calculated as the square root of Simpson's diversity index over productive rearrangements. Not all clones reach the TCRdb copy of this immuneACCESS table, which keeps in-frame sequences only. Checked studies attribute under half of the gap to unresolved V genes and leave the rest unexplained. That table supplies the V and J calls and clone size; D and trimming were determined from the DNA. Recorded for this sample are 80,000 to 95,000 clones; roughly nine tenths of them occurred a single time. The biggest ten clones account for 3% to 4% of the sample.

The trim is 5 bases for V and 3 bases for J, with a gap of 11 bases between the germline ends. From cysteine to phenylalanine, the CDR3 is 14 amino acids long. CDR3 DNA only is kept here, 42 bases in frame from base 1. The germline V gene supplies CDR1 MDHEN and CDR2 SYDVKM. Notes on this clone: Its antigen remains unidentified. No base quality information exists; no much larger clone differs at one position.

Collaborating institutions collected whole blood in K2EDTA tubes following their own protocols. For TCRbeta analysis, collaborators shipped samples as frozen whole blood, isolated PBMCs, or DNA extracted from either of those sample types. The rearranged segments are TRBV28 and TRBJ1-5; the D gene assignment is ambiguous. This sequence was found in a woman aged 70 to 79 with acute or convalescent COVID-19. The sequenced sample was peripheral blood. The DNA is as follows: TGTGCCAGCAGTCCCCGGCGGATCAATCAGCCCCAGCATTTT. It encodes CASSPRRINQPQHF.